This T cell receptor beta chain was retrieved from a study of molecular identifiers for immune sequencing clone quantification. Study-wide points: Clones that exceeded 20 RNA copies held over 99% of effector molecules, yet under 1% in naive cells.

The sorting of naive CD8 T cells used the CD8+CD4-CCR7+CD45RA+ phenotype. Previously described methods and listed TCR primers produced bulk TCR libraries. TCRdb redid the calling of the PCR reads with MiXCR, one entry per CDR3 protein. The sample has more than 550,000 distinct CDR3 sequences; roughly 27% are singletons. A note on this clonotype: The antigen is unknown.

This receptor was identified in a human donor in good health. Some libraries in this study had Jurkat cell RNA spiked in. Sequencing used naive CD8+ T cells from blood, with Jurkat cell RNA spiked in. Subset here: FACS-sorted CD8+CD4-CCR7+CD45RA+ naive T cells.

Here the CDR3 reads CARRQSRDRADDTQYF. For the CDR3, the DNA is TGTGCCCGCCGCCAATCCCGGGACAGGGCGGACGATACGCAGTATTTT. The chain employs TRBV3-1 and TRBJ2-3; 9 nucleotides match TRBD1. Germline V gives CDR1 LGHDT, CDR2 YNNKEL (reference sequence). Trimming at V came to 11 bases and at J to 6 bases, leaving 18 bases not matched to a gene. The CDR3 extends over 16 amino acids.